A single T cell receptor beta chain is shown here with its context. Its target antigen remains unknown. No per-base quality is available; no much larger clone lies one base away. The cohort comprised fewer than 700 healthy bone marrow donors. At the time of sampling, all cohort members were nominally healthy, though unrecorded immune exposures were likely present. The donor tested CMV seronegative and was one of the 352 seronegative cohort members. Each donor provided a peripheral blood sample, and peripheral blood mononuclear cells were used for TCR beta sequencing. The Qiagen DNeasy Blood Extraction Kit was used to extract genomic DNA from the blood cell samples. V and J are trimmed by 5 bases and 7 bases, and the gene matches miss 11 bases of the junction. The CDR3 runs 14 amino acids, cysteine and phenylalanine included. Only CDR3 DNA remains: 42 bases, in frame from the first base. In the germline V gene, CDR1 corresponds to ENHRY and CDR2 to SYGVKD.

Libraries were built with the immunoSEQ multiplex PCR assay. The multiplex PCR relied on a mix of 60 forward primers for TCR Vbeta segments and 13 reverse primers for TCR Jbeta segments. A multiplex PCR assay on genomic DNA amplified the CDR3 region of rearranged TCR beta genes. Amplified TCR beta libraries were sequenced as 87-base-pair reads on the Illumina HiSeq System. The authors processed their data as follows. A later analysis counted about 76 million unique TCR beta chains across the 670 or so repertoires, and around 12 million of these chains were shared by at least two donors. A nearest-neighbor algorithm error-corrected the raw reads and collapsed the reads into unique sequences, merging closely related sequences to remove PCR and sequencing errors. CDR3 sequences were aligned to IMGT reference sequences to assign V, D and J gene segments. Each retained sequence needed at least a six-nucleotide match to both a V gene segment and a J gene segment. A rearrangement was called productive if the CDR3 had no stop codons and remained in frame with V and J, and every other rearrangement was called non-productive. Following IMGT convention, CDR3 was defined as the stretch from the second conserved V-encoded cysteine up to the conserved J-encoded phenylalanine. The earlier analysis of roughly 590 of the donors excluded sequences that lacked an unambiguous match to a single V gene segment. In an earlier analysis of a few hundred of the donors, V segments were called functional above 56.7% productive rearrangements and were called segregating when the between-donor standard deviation exceeded 5%. A statistical classification framework was built to diagnose cytomegalovirus status from the catalog of TCR beta chain sequences. V and J gene assignment, in a later analysis, came from comparing TCR nucleotide sequences with IMGT/GENE-DB human TR gene sequences. A later analysis assigned CDR3 sequences and most-parsimonious VDJ recombination scenarios with the TCRdist pipeline. In a later analysis, each TCR beta chain was defined by its CDR3 amino acid sequence together with its V-gene family, and reads lacking a unique V-gene family were excluded. In a later analysis, some 600 highly shared, low-generation-probability nucleotide sequences were removed to address suspected cross-contamination and a sequencing artifact. In a later analysis, a clonal expansion index for each public chain was calculated from normalized within-repertoire ranks of inferred template counts. Generation probabilities in a later analysis came from a VDJ recombination model fitted to out-of-frame rearrangements, and those results were checked against IGoR. A later analysis scored TCR-TCR, TCR-HLA and TCR-CMV co-occurrence with hypergeometric tests, applying a repertoire-size bias correction to TCR pairs. A later analysis estimated false discovery rates by permuting HLA or CMV assignments 20 times. In a later analysis, co-occurring TCRs were grouped using DBSCAN, and TCRdist sequence similarity was added for clustering within HLA-allele-positive subsets. Repertoires with fewer than 30,000 or more than 120,000 public chains, plus five repertoires with anomalous nucleotide sharing, were excluded from co-occurrence clustering. TCRdb carries this immuneACCESS record with in-frame sequences only. Its versions omit some clonotypes, under half of them owing to an unresolved V gene in the studies checked, with the rest unexplained. The DNA gave D and trimming, while V, J and clone size come from that table. This sample is represented by around 180,000 clones; around 80% of them were singletons. Of the sample, more than 1.5% falls within the top ten clones.

The sample belongs to a study of cytomegalovirus exposure and HLA in healthy donors (dated by TCRdb to 2017 to 2019). With regard to the full study: In an earlier analysis of 587 of the donors, roughly 300 Gb of sequence data and 95 million to 130 million unique TCR beta sequences from about 179 million T cells were reported. About 280 gigabases of sequencing data and around 90 million unique TCR sequences made up an early release that covered roughly 670 HLA-typed donors. Of the roughly 400 genotyped donors, over 70% fell in the genetic ancestry cluster associated with self-reported Caucasian donors. The study aimed to test whether signatures of past pathogen exposure could be identified by cataloging public T cell receptors. Using immunosequencing, the study profiled T cell repertoires from fewer than 850 subjects and related those repertoires to cytomegalovirus serostatus. Along with the roughly 670-subject first cohort, a separate validation cohort of roughly 110 different subjects was used. The study combined high-throughput TCR immunosequencing, statistical association of individual TCRs with disease status, and machine learning to predict cytomegalovirus infection status. A later analysis re-examined previously published TCR beta repertoires from 610 or so donors and added high-resolution HLA genotyping to investigate patterns of TCR occurrence. Rather than drawing on any new phenotypic data, the later analysis identified candidate immune exposures from TCR beta sequences and the way those sequences occurred across donors. To decide whether each TCR beta V gene segment behaved as functional or pseudogenic, an earlier analysis of some 600 of the donors relied on high-throughput TCR beta sequencing. Donor age, sex, ethnicity and CMV serostatus were compiled alongside the repertoire data. A later genetic analysis used genome-wide SNP genotypes for about 65% of the 666 donors, treating that subset as a discovery cohort. All discovery cohort repertoires had been generated using a single sequencing platform. Class I and class II HLA loci were covered by the typing at four-digit resolution. The number of typed donors differed by locus: about 620-640 for A, B, C, DRB1 and DQB1; approximately 520 for DQA1; around 580 for DPA1; and some 430 for DPB1. Several DR-DQ haplotypes were handled as single units for association and clustering, since linkage in the cohort was strong. Among some 410 genotyped donors of the cohort, an average of about 240,000 unique TCR beta nucleotide sequences were sequenced per donor, roughly a sixth of them non-productive. Study-wide findings and limitations: A group of highly shared sequence variants was considered likely to be a technical artifact of the sequencing pipeline. In both the original and validation cohorts, the classifier was reported to diagnose cytomegalovirus status with high specificity and sensitivity. Because some donors lacked HLA typing at each locus, the association tests relied only on the typed subset. Some IMGT-functional V segments, including TRBV6-2 and TRBV6-3, could not be distinguished by the 87-base-pair reads and were therefore excluded. Approximately 18 rarely observed V segments, including chromosome 9 orphons, were excluded from the earlier analysis of about 500 of the donors because counts were too low. According to a later genetic analysis, donors in an Asian-associated ancestry cluster had fewer N-insertions in productive TCRs than the roughly 700-donor mean. According to a later analysis, TCR association rates differed among HLA loci, with DRB1 alleles showing the most associated TCRs and HLA-C alleles showing the fewest. This cohort had only TCR beta chains sequenced, and the lack of alpha or paired-chain data limited which features could be detected. Across donors, most TCR sequences were observed very rarely, whereas some public TCRs were present in many individuals. In a later analysis, most CMV-associated TCR beta chains were found to appear HLA-restricted, with HLA associations seemingly driven largely by CMV exposure. CMV serostatus was the only immune exposure information available for the cohort. A few of the identified cytomegalovirus-associated TCR beta chains were confirmed in vitro to be specific for cytomegalovirus antigens. In a later analysis, some 17,000 TCR beta sequences were associated with specific HLA alleles at a false discovery rate of 0.05. Sequencing depth was assumed to be roughly uniform across donors in the presence/absence analyses, though that assumption may not hold. A further reported finding was that TCR beta sequences accurately predicted the HLA-A and HLA-B alleles for most subjects in the first cohort. Assigning TCR associations to individual alleles was difficult when HLA alleles, especially DR and DQ, strongly co-occurred. In the study, roughly 160 TCR beta chains were listed as associated with cytomegalovirus. In an earlier analysis of some 500 of the donors, most TCR beta V segments were observed in productive rearrangements about 87% or about 30% of the time, broadly matching IMGT annotations. The authors suggested that the approach could potentially be generalized to other disease states and immunological phenotypes. Correlated functional status among segregating V segments might reflect linkage disequilibrium, but an unknown experimental factor could not be ruled out. Compared with equally common non-associated chains, HLA-associated TCR beta chains in a later analysis were more clonally expanded and had lower generation probabilities. In a later genetic analysis, a missense DCLRE1C variant was associated with V-gene and J-gene trimming of TCR beta chains, and the association was replicated in an independent cohort. Several of the top co-occurrence clusters appeared to be linked to parvovirus B19, influenza, CMV and Epstein-Barr virus, according to a later analysis.

The material sequenced was PBMCs. This sequence uses TRBV10-3 and TRBJ2-7; 7 of the junction bases match TRBD1. This clonotype originated in a man aged 18 to 30 in good health and CMV-seronegative. The encoded CDR3 is CAISWGEGAREQYF. At the DNA level, the sequence is TGTGCCATCAGTTGGGGAGAGGGGGCGCGGGAGCAGTACTTC.